This T cell receptor beta chain was recovered during a study of T cell responses to AZD1222 COVID-19 vaccine. Sequencing used immunoSEQ multiplex PCR; TCRdb keeps in-frame clones, though not all of them. The data contain some 140,000 clones, approximately 91% of them singletons. V lost 2 bases to trimming and J lost 6 bases, with 10 bases between them. The CDR3 length is 13 residues. From germline, CDR1 is SGHAT and CDR2 FQNNGV. A note on this clone: The antigen is not known.

Findings of the study overall: Targets within unmutated variant regions were reportedly found for nearly half of spike-specific TCRs. Among the donors, most were white British and more were female, and clonal diversity was possibly underestimated. Seropositivity was recorded at baseline in only 6 or 7 AZD1222 recipients. Spike-wide coverage was observed for vaccine-associated CD4 TCRs, with dominant responses at 160-218 and 743-854.

Sequenced material: peripheral blood, taken on day 0 of AZD1222 vaccination. The J gene is TRBJ1-2, the V gene TRBV11-2; D is uncertain. This clonotype was sampled from an adult in good health. CDR3 sequence reads: CASSLFYRNGYTF. CDR3 sequence (DNA): TGTGCCAGCAGCTTATTTTACCGTAATGGCTACACCTTC.